Listed here is a single T cell receptor (beta chain). These data belong to a study of blood T cell repertoires in COVID-19. Study as a whole: T cells, B-cell-depleted T cells, or PBMCs provided the cDNA or gDNA that served as material.

Clones were sequenced by immunoSEQ multiplex PCR, and TCRdb holds only the in-frame ones, with some missing. Of about 100,000 clones in the sample, roughly 80% were seen once. The sequence derives from an elderly woman with active or convalescent COVID-19. The sequenced material came from peripheral blood.

CDR3 bases: TGTGCCAGCCCGTCTCTCGGAGGGCCCAACAATGAGCAGTTCTTC. This sequence encodes CASPSLGGPNNEQFF. The V call is TRBV18, the J call TRBJ2-1, with a possible D match to TRBD2 (6 bases). Germline CDR1 KGHSH, CDR2 LQKENI. The CDR3 runs 15 residues. Trimming stripped 8 bases from V and 5 bases from J, with 19 bases between.